The rows below give T cell receptor beta chains drawn from one sample of a study of blood T cell repertoires in COVID-19. Some clones are missing from TCRdb's copy, which holds only in-frame ones; the method was immunoSEQ multiplex PCR. The repertoire has about 220,000 clones, around 80% of them found once; the top ten carry 2% to 2.5%. Sequenced material: peripheral blood. The source of these receptors is a man between 40 and 49 years old who had recovered from COVID-19. Each CDR3 is given without its conserved first and last residue. Clone size is not always given. Where it is, it says once, few, many or a class for expanded clones.

ETGDYGYT | TRBV6-5 | . | TRBJ1-2
ASSPPGAGFSGNTIY | TRBV18 | . | TRBJ1-3
ATSRDNSLDGYT | TRBV15 | . | TRBJ1-2
ASSLGQGGFYEQY | TRBV7-2 | . | TRBJ2-7
ASSLGRSLAKNIQY | TRBV7-8 | . | TRBJ2-4
ASSYGQGGHEQY | TRBV6-6 | few | TRBJ2-7
ASSERGHGELF | TRBV18 | . | TRBJ2-2
ASSSRTGYEQY | TRBV5-4 | . | TRBJ2-7
ATSPRQGARGYT | TRBV24-1 | . | TRBJ1-2
SASKREGPSYEQY | TRBV20-1 | once | TRBJ2-7
ASSPTSGSIHEQY | TRBV11-3 | . | TRBJ2-7
ASSPWGGLAGAGNEQF | TRBV7-8 | once | TRBJ2-1
ASSEWAGESSEAF | TRBV6-1 | . | TRBJ1-1
ASSLPNRATEAF | TRBV7-9 | . | TRBJ1-1
SVRTGQARDTIY | TRBV29-1 | . | TRBJ1-3
SVVGGVRNEQF | TRBV29-1 | . | TRBJ2-1
ASGVYEQY | TRBV11-2 | . | TRBJ2-7
ASSNRVNEQY | TRBV10-1 | once | TRBJ2-7
ASSVVGETQY | TRBV27 | once | TRBJ2-5
AWSFKGRGIQMEAF | TRBV30 | . | TRBJ1-1
ASRTGDVGYGYT | TRBV6-5 | . | TRBJ1-2
ASSPGGQNTGELF | TRBV18 | . | TRBJ2-2
ASSTRTSVNTGELF | TRBV19 | few | TRBJ2-2
ASSVTTGNTGELF | TRBV9 | few | TRBJ2-2
ASSLGSGSYTEAF | TRBV5-6 | once | TRBJ1-1
ASSPPQGNSGANVLT | TRBV18 | . | TRBJ2-6
ASSWGQGYGYT | TRBV7-8 | once | TRBJ1-2
ASSYGERGYT | TRBV6-2/TRBV6-3 | . | TRBJ1-2
ASSLGTSGLNEQF | TRBV3-1/TRBV3-2 | . | TRBJ2-1
ASSPGTGGQPQH | TRBV18 | . | TRBJ1-5
ASSLYQGGMETQY | TRBV27 | . | TRBJ2-5
ASRGLGRGGEKLF | TRBV4-3 | few | TRBJ1-4
AWSATFGTGQF | TRBV30 | few | TRBJ2-1
ASSIGTGGGRTGELF | TRBV19 | . | TRBJ2-2
ASAIEGLAGNTIY | TRBV5-1 | . | TRBJ1-3
ASSMWRGTRSGELF | TRBV19 | . | TRBJ2-2
ATSDHRGGNTGELF | TRBV24-1 | . | TRBJ2-2
ASSVGVQSYNEQF | TRBV27 | . | TRBJ2-1
ASSPFRETQY | TRBV12-3/TRBV12-4 | . | TRBJ2-5
ASSEGGDVNTEAF | TRBV2 | . | TRBJ1-1
ASSPLDRGSYNEQF | TRBV7-9 | . | TRBJ2-1
ASSQTPDSGYTQY | TRBV3-1/TRBV3-2 | . | TRBJ2-3
ASSRTLAPTGELF | TRBV18 | . | TRBJ2-2
ASSYDFAYEQY | TRBV6-6 | . | TRBJ2-7
ASSLWTAYEQY | TRBV5-5 | . | TRBJ2-7